This note documents a single T cell receptor (beta chain) sequence. Those who participated ranged in age from roughly 18 to 100 years and resided in 20 to 30 US areas. The data are from a study of blood T cell repertoires in COVID-19. Method: immunoSEQ multiplex PCR; TCRdb's copy keeps in-frame clones and lacks some. The repertoire holds about 240,000 clones, over 80% seen once, with approximately 2.8% in the top ten. From germline, CDR1 is SGHKS and CDR2 YYEKEE (reference sequence). V shed 0 bases and J shed 0 bases, with 10 bases lying between them. This CDR3 is 16 amino acids long. This TCR came from a woman between 25 and 40 years old with acute COVID-19. The sample consisted of PBMCs or T cells enriched from blood (not recorded which). The chain combines TRBV5-5 with TRBJ1-5; D might be TRBD1 (5 bases). In DNA form, the CDR3 reads TGTGCCAGCAGCTTGGAGCGGGGGTATAGCAATCAGCCCCAGCATTTT. Encoded protein: CASSLERGYSNQPQHF.